Listed below are T cell receptor beta chains from one sample, sequenced in a study of blood T cell repertoires in COVID-19. Assay used: immunoSEQ multiplex PCR; TCRdb lists only in-frame clones, some missing. The sample records around 190,000 clones, around 86% being singletons. Source material: PBMCs or T cells enriched from blood (not recorded which). These TCRs come from a woman aged 40 to 49 in a cohort exposed to, infected with or recovered from COVID-19 (not recorded which). Both conserved end residues are part of each CDR3. The D gene is left open where the match is weak. Clone size appears in some rows only: once, few, many, or a class for an expanded clone.

D,V,length,size,J,DNA,CDR3
.,TRBV10-1,13,.,TRBJ1-1,TGCGCCAGCAGTCCCCGGGAGAACACTGAAGCTTTCTTT,CASSPRENTEAFF
TRBD1,TRBV9,12,.,TRBJ1-1,TGTGCCAGCAGCGCCGGGACAGATAAAGCTTTCTTT,CASSAGTDKAFF
.,TRBV11-2,16,.,TRBJ2-2,TGTGCCAGCAGCCTTGGGACTTTACCCTCCACCGGGGAGCTGTTTTTT,CASSLGTLPSTGELFF
.,TRBV7-2,15,.,TRBJ1-5,TGTGCCAGTGGCCGGGACACCAATAGCAATCAGCCCCAGCATTTT,CASGRDTNSNQPQHF
.,TRBV5-6,13,few,TRBJ2-5,TGTGCCAGCAGCTTTCTCCTCCAAGAGACCCAGTACTTC,CASSFLLQETQYF
.,TRBV6-5,15,.,TRBJ1-1,TGTGCCAGCAGGAAGCGGGGTGGGGAGGACACTGAAGCTTTCTTT,CASRKRGGEDTEAFF
TRBD2,TRBV4-1,19,.,TRBJ2-1,TGCGCCAGCAGCCCCGTCGGGGGTGACAGCGGGAAATGGGGAAATGAGCAGTTCTTC,CASSPVGGDSGKWGNEQFF
TRBD2,TRBV4-1,16,.,TRBJ2-7,TGCGCCAGCAGCCAAGTTGTGCGGGAGGGCTCCTACGAGCAGTACTTC,CASSQVVREGSYEQYF
.,TRBV28,15,.,TRBJ1-5,TGTGCCAGCAGTTTATTTGGGGCGCGCAATCAGCCCCAGCATTTT,CASSLFGARNQPQHF
TRBD1,TRBV10-3,14,few,TRBJ2-2,TGTGCCATCAGTGCCGGACAGGGGTCCGGGGAGCTGTTTTTT,CAISAGQGSGELFF
.,TRBV4-1,17,.,TRBJ1-6,TGCGCCAGCAGCCAAGGGATCGGGAGCTCCTATAATTCACCCCTCCACTTT,CASSQGIGSSYNSPLHF
.,TRBV9,14,.,TRBJ2-1,TGTGCCAGCAGCGTAGAACAGGGAATCAATGAGCAGTTCTTC,CASSVEQGINEQFF
.,TRBV5-1,12,once,TRBJ2-7,TGCGCCAGCAGCCCTGGAGTCCACGAGCAGTACTTC,CASSPGVHEQYF
.,TRBV4-1,15,.,TRBJ2-5,TGCGCCAGCAGCCAACGAACAGGGGGGGAAGAGACCCAGTACTTC,CASSQRTGGEETQYF
TRBD2,TRBV14,15,.,TRBJ2-1,TGTGCCAGCAGCCTAGGACTAGCCATCTACAATGAGCAGTTCTTC,CASSLGLAIYNEQFF
TRBD2,TRBV5-6,15,.,TRBJ2-3,TGTGCCAGCAGCCTGATGCCGGGACTAGCGGATACGCAGTATTTT,CASSLMPGLADTQYF
.,TRBV7-2,14,.,TRBJ1-3,TGTGCCAGCAGTGCGGCCGCGGCTGGAAACACCATATATTTT,CASSAAAAGNTIYF
.,TRBV23-1,16,.,TRBJ1-5,TGCGCCAGCAGTCAAGAGGGCGGACGTGGCAATCAGCCCCAGCATTTT,CASSQEGGRGNQPQHF
TRBD1,TRBV19,17,.,TRBJ1-2,TGTGCCAGTAGTACCACCGGACAGGGCTTTTCTAACTATGGCTACACCTTC,CASSTTGQGFSNYGYTF
.,TRBV5-1,12,.,TRBJ2-7,TGCGCCAGCAGCCCCTCGGCGGGGGAGCAGTACTTC,CASSPSAGEQYF
.,TRBV28,20,.,TRBJ2-2,TGTGCCAGCAGTCCCCGTACAGTGAATACGTGGGGCGAAGGTACCGGGGAGCTGTTTTTT,CASSPRTVNTWGEGTGELFF
.,TRBV6-1,17,.,TRBJ2-7,TGTGCCAGCAGTGAAACCATCGGCGCGCGACAAAGCAGGGAGCAGTACTTC,CASSETIGARQSREQYF
.,TRBV5-1,13,.,TRBJ1-2,TGCGCCAGCAGCTTGGAATACAGCTATGGCTACACCTTC,CASSLEYSYGYTF
.,TRBV28,14,once,TRBJ1-4,TGTGCCAGCAGTTTATGGAGGGGAGGTGAAAAACTGTTTTTT,CASSLWRGGEKLFF
.,TRBV19,13,.,TRBJ1-1,TGTGCCAGTAACCGTATCGGGGATTCTGAAGCTTTCTTT,CASNRIGDSEAFF